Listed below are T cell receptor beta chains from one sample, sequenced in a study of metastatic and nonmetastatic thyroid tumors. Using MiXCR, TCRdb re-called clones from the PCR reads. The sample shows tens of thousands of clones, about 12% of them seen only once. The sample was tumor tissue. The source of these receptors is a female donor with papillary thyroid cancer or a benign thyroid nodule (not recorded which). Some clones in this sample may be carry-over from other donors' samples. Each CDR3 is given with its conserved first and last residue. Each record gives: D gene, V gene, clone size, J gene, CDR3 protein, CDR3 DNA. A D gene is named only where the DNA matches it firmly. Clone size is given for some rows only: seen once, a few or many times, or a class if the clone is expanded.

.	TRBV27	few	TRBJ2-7	CSSKEGREEYYEQYF	TGTTCCAGCAAAGAGGGTCGGGAAGAGTACTACGAGCAGTACTTC
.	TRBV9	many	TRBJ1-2	CASSVSQGGEGYTF	TGTGCCAGCAGCGTTTCACAGGGAGGTGAGGGCTACACCTTC
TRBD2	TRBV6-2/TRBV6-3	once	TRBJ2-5	CASSYSGTTQETQYF	TGTGCCAGCAGTTACTCCGGGACTACTCAAGAGACCCAGTACTTC
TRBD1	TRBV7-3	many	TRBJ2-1	CASSSGTAVSYNEQFF	TGTGCCAGCAGCTCCGGGACAGCGGTCTCCTACAATGAGCAGTTCTTC
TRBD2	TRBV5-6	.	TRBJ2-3	CASTFSRPGLARTDTQYF	TGTGCCAGCACCTTTTCCAGACCGGGACTAGCTCGCACAGATACGCAGTATTTT
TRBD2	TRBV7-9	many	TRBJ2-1	CASSPRLAGDNEQFF	TGTGCCAGCAGCCCTAGACTAGCGGGGGACAATGAGCAGTTCTTC
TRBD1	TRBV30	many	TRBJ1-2	CAWIQSDRRIGYTF	TGTGCCTGGATCCAATCGGACAGGAGGATCGGCTACACCTTC
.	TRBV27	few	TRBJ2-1	CASSFGSSGILVYNEQFF	TGTGCCAGCAGTTTTGGAAGCTCTGGTATCCTTGTGTACAATGAGCAGTTCTTC
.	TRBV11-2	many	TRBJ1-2	CASSLGSGVMVGYTF	TGTGCCAGCAGCTTAGGCTCAGGGGTAATGGTTGGCTACACCTTC
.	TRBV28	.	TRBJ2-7	CASIALADGKGYEQYF	TGTGCCAGCATTGCACTGGCGGATGGGAAGGGTTACGAGCAGTACTTC
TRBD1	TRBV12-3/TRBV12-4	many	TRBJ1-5	CASSLGQGNQPQHF	TGTGCCAGCAGTTTGGGACAGGGCAATCAGCCCCAGCATTTT
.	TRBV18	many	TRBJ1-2	CASSTGQGYGYTF	TGTGCCAGCTCAACAGGGCAGGGCTATGGCTACACCTTC
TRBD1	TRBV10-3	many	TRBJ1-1	CAIRDRGNTEAFF	TGTGCCATCAGGGACAGGGGGAACACTGAAGCCTTCTTT
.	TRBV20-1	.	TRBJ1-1	CSARDRRDTEAFF	TGCAGTGCTAGAGATCGGAGGGACACTGAAGCTTTCTTC
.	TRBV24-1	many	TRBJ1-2	CATSRGMAEGYTF	TGTGCCACCAGTAGGGGGATGGCGGAGGGCTACACCTTC
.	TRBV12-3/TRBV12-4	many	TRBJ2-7	CASSPDWNPLYEQYF	TGTGCCAGCAGTCCCGACTGGAACCCCTTGTACGAGCAGTACTTC
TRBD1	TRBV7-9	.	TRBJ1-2	CASSLAQGVNYGYTF	TGTGCCAGCAGCTTAGCGCAGGGGGTTAACTATGGCTACACCTTC
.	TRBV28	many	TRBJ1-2	CASSLDYGYTF	TGTGCCAGCAGTTTAGATTATGGCTACACCTTC
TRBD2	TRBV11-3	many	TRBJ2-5	CASNPGGRLLTKETQYF	TGTGCCAGCAACCCGGGGGGGCGGCTTCTTACTAAAGAGACCCAGTACTTC
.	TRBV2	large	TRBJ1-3	CASSEQGPSNTIYF	TGTGCCAGCAGTGAACAGGGTCCGAGTAACACCATATATTTT
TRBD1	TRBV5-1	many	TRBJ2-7	CASSLVPGGASYEQYF	TGCGCCAGCAGCTTGGTCCCAGGGGGAGCCTCCTACGAGCAGTACTTC
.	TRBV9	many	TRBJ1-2	CASSVDRSDYGYTF	TGTGCCAGCAGCGTAGATAGGTCTGACTATGGCTACACCTTC
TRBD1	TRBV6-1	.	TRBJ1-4	CAIGQGATNEKLFF	TGTGCCATAGGACAGGGGGCGACTAATGAAAAACTGTTTTTT
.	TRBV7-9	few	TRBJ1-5	CASSLVDKDQPQHF	TGTGCCAGCAGCTTAGTCGATAAAGATCAGCCCCAGCATTTT
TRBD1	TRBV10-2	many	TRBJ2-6	CASSKTGVPSGANVLTF	TGCGCCAGCAGTAAGACAGGGGTCCCCTCTGGGGCCAACGTCCTGACTTTC
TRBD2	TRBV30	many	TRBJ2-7	CAWSRGTSDSDEQYF	TGTGCCTGGAGTCGCGGGACTAGCGATTCTGACGAGCAGTACTTC
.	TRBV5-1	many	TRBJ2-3	CASSLADGTTDTQYF	TGCGCCAGCAGCTTGGCGGACGGAACCACAGATACGCAGTATTTT
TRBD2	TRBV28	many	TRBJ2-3	CASSPPLAGGDTQYF	TGTGCCAGCAGTCCTCCTTTAGCGGGGGGAGATACGCAGTATTTT
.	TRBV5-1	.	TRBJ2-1	CASSLERLSDVQFF	TGCGCCAGCAGCTTGGAGCGCCTATCGGATGTGCAGTTCTTC
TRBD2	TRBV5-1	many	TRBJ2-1	CASSFTSGRMNEQFF	TGCGCCAGCAGCTTTACTAGCGGGAGGATGAATGAGCAGTTCTTC
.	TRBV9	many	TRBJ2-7	CASSPRGGEGEQYF	TGTGCCAGCAGCCCCCGAGGGGGAGAGGGCGAGCAGTACTTC
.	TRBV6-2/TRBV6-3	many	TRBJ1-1	CASSYSRLGLVPEAFF	TGTGCCAGCAGTTACTCACGCTTGGGGTTAGTCCCTGAAGCTTTCTTT
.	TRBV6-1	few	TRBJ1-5	CAIDSRGPSNQPQHF	TGTGCCATTGACAGCAGGGGCCCAAGCAATCAGCCCCAGCATTTT
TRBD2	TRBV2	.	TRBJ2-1	CASSLLAGWPHEQFF	TGTGCCAGCAGCCTACTAGCGGGATGGCCCCATGAGCAGTTCTTC
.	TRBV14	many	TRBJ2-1	CASRDGAYNEQFF	TGTGCCAGCAGGGACGGAGCCTACAATGAGCAGTTCTTC
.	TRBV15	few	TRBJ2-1	CATSSQVFRENEQFF	TGTGCCACCAGCAGTCAAGTGTTCAGGGAGAATGAGCAGTTCTTC
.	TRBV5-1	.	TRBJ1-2	CASSTYKDYGYTF	TGCGCCAGCAGCACCTACAAAGATTATGGCTACACCTTC
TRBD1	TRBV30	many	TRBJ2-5	CAWDRDRGETQYF	TGTGCCTGGGACCGGGACAGGGGAGAGACCCAGTACTTC
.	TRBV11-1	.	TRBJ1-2	CASSLTLGGDCYGYTF	TGTGCCAGCAGCTTAACCTTAGGGGGGGACTGCTATGGCTACACCTTC
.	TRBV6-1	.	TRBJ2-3	CARSEDQRQVLDTQYF	TGTGCCAGAAGTGAAGATCAACGACAGGTCCTGGATACGCAGTATTTT
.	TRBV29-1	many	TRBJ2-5	CSVDGGLQETQYF	TGCAGCGTTGATGGGGGGTTACAAGAGACCCAGTACTTC
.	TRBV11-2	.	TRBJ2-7	CASISYGAGSYEQYF	TGTGCCAGCATCAGCTATGGGGCGGGCTCCTACGAGCAGTACTTC
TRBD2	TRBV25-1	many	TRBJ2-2	CASKREGYTGELFF	TGTGCCAGCAAACGGGAGGGCTACACCGGGGAGCTGTTTTTT
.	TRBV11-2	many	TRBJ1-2	CASSLVNGQVDGYTF	TGTGCCAGCAGCTTAGTTAACGGGCAGGTGGATGGCTACACCTTC
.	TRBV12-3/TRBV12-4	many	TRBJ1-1	CASSRENTEAFF	TGTGCCAGCAGCAGGGAAAACACTGAAGCTTTCTTT
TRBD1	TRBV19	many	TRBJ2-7	CASSIEGQGSYEQYF	TGTGCCAGTAGTATAGAGGGACAGGGATCCTACGAGCAGTACTTC
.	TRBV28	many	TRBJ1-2	CASRMINYGYTF	TGTGCCAGCAGGATGATTAACTATGGCTACACCTTC
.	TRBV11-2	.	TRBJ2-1	CASSYLPSTPGRYNEQFF	TGTGCCAGCAGCTACCTACCGTCGACCCCGGGGAGGTACAATGAGCAGTTCTTC
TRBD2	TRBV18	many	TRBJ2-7	CASSPGTSRGMEYF	TGTGCCAGCTCACCCGGGACTAGTCGGGGTATGGAGTACTTC
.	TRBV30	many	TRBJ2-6	CAWRSAGASGANVLTF	TGTGCCTGGAGGAGCGCCGGGGCCTCTGGGGCCAACGTCCTGACTTTC